This is a list of T cell receptor beta chains from one sample in a study of CD8 T cells in Susac syndrome. TCRdb passed the immunoSEQ multiplex PCR reads through MiXCR, listing each CDR3 protein once. Altogether roughly 89,000 distinct CDR3 sequences are present, 90% to 97% being singletons, with the ten largest covering more than 0.35%. The material sequenced was CD8+ T cells from PBMCs. Receptors were obtained from a human donor with Susac syndrome. Each CDR3 is given with its conserved first and last residue. The D gene is left open where the match is weak. Rows may omit the clone size; those that give it use once, few, many or a size class.

d_call	clone_size	j_call	v_call	cdr3_nt	cdr3_aa
TRBD1	-	TRBJ1-5	TRBV7-8	TGTGCCAGCAGCTTAATAACAGGGGGCCATCAGCCCCAGCATTTT	CASSLITGGHQPQHF
-	-	TRBJ1-2	TRBV2	TGTGCCAGCAGGGACGGGGGGTATGGCTACACCTTC	CASRDGGYGYTF
-	-	TRBJ2-6	TRBV6-1	TGTGCCTCCGGCGGTTGGCCGAACTCTGGGGCCAACGTCCTGACTTTC	CASGGWPNSGANVLTF
-	once	TRBJ2-7	TRBV4-3	TGCGCCAGCAGCCAGGGGGCTAGCGGAAACTACGAGCAGTACTTC	CASSQGASGNYEQYF
-	-	TRBJ1-5	TRBV20-1	TGCAGTGCTGCTTCTCTTCTACAGCCCCAGCATTTT	CSAASLLQPQHF
-	-	TRBJ1-1	TRBV24-1	TGTGCCACCAGTGACTACGGGGTAGAAGCTTTCTTT	CATSDYGVEAFF
-	once	TRBJ2-7	TRBV2	TGTGCCAGCAGTGACCCCTCCGAGAACGAGCAGTACTTC	CASSDPSENEQYF
-	-	TRBJ1-4	TRBV28	TGTGCCAGCTGTATCATCGCAGGGCCAAAACTGTTTTTT	CASCIIAGPKLFF
TRBD2	-	TRBJ2-4	TRBV13	TGTGCCAGCAGCTTGGGGGGGAGGAACATTCAGTACTTC	CASSLGGRNIQYF
TRBD2	once	TRBJ2-7	TRBV29-1	TGCAGCGTTGCGGGACTAGCGGGAGAAAGGATCTACGAGCAGTACTTC	CSVAGLAGERIYEQYF
-	-	TRBJ1-2	TRBV30	TGTGCCTGGAGTGCCCAAGGGCACGGCTACACCTTC	CAWSAQGHGYTF
-	-	TRBJ2-1	TRBV6-5	TGTGCCAGCAGTTACCGGGGGAATAATGAGCAGTTCTTC	CASSYRGNNEQFF
TRBD2	once	TRBJ2-1	TRBV5-1	TGCGCCAGCAGCTTGACGACTAGCGGCTACAATGAGCAGTTCTTC	CASSLTTSGYNEQFF
-	-	TRBJ1-2	TRBV4-1	TGCGCCAGCAGCCAAGCCGGGCCTAACTATGGCTACACCTTC	CASSQAGPNYGYTF
TRBD1	-	TRBJ1-2	TRBV27	TGTGCCAGCAGCGGACAGGATTCTAACTATGGCTACACCTTC	CASSGQDSNYGYTF
-	-	TRBJ1-5	TRBV27	TGTGCCACCGGGAGCCCCAATCAGCCCCAGCATTTT	CATGSPNQPQHF
-	-	TRBJ1-1	TRBV27	TGTGCCAGCAGTAAACAGAGAACTGAAGCTTTCTTT	CASSKQRTEAFF
TRBD2	-	TRBJ2-7	TRBV29-1	TGCAGCGTCCTTCCTAGCGGGAGCTACGAGCAGTACTTC	CSVLPSGSYEQYF
TRBD2	-	TRBJ2-1	TRBV4-2	TGTGCCAGCAGCCCCTCTAGCGGGACCTACGATGGGCAGTTCTTC	CASSPSSGTYDGQFF
-	-	TRBJ2-3	TRBV5-1	TGCGCCAGCAGCTTGGAGGACGGCGAGTTGAGAGATACGCAGTATTTT	CASSLEDGELRDTQYF
-	-	TRBJ1-5	TRBV6-4	TGTGCCAGCAGGTTCCGGGGCCCCTTCCTTAATCAGCCCCAGCATTTT	CASRFRGPFLNQPQHF
-	-	TRBJ1-5	TRBV20-1	TGCAGTGCTACCCGGGGCAGCCATAGCAATCAGCCCCAGCATTTT	CSATRGSHSNQPQHF
TRBD1	-	TRBJ2-1	TRBV16	TGTGCCAGCAGCGGACAGGGGAATAATGAGCAGTTCTTC	CASSGQGNNEQFF
-	-	TRBJ1-2	TRBV9	TGTGCCAGCAGCGTAGGGGCTTCCTACACCTTC	CASSVGASYTF
-	-	TRBJ2-7	TRBV4-3	TGCGCCAGCAGCCAAGACCGGGACGCTAGAGAGCTGTACTTC	CASSQDRDARELYF
TRBD2	-	TRBJ2-1	TRBV30	TGTGCCTGGACCCATCCGGGACTAGCGGGAGTACACAATGAGCAGTTCTTC	CAWTHPGLAGVHNEQFF
TRBD1	-	TRBJ2-2	TRBV12-3/TRBV12-4	TGTGCCAGCAGCCTCGGGACAGGGTCAACCGGGGAGCTGTTTTTT	CASSLGTGSTGELFF